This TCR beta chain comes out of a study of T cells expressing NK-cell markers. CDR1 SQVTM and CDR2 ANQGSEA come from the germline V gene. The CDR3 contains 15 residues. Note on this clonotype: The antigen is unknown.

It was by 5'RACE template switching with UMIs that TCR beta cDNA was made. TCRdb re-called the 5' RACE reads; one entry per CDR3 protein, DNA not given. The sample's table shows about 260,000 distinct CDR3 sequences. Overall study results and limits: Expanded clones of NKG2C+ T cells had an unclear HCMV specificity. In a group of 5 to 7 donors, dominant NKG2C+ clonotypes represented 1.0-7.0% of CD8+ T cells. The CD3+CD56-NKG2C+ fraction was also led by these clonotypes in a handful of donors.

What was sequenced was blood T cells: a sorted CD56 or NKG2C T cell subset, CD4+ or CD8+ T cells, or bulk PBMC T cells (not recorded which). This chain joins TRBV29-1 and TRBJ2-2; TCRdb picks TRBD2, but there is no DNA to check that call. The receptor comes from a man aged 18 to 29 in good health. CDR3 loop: CSVFLAEKNTGELFF.